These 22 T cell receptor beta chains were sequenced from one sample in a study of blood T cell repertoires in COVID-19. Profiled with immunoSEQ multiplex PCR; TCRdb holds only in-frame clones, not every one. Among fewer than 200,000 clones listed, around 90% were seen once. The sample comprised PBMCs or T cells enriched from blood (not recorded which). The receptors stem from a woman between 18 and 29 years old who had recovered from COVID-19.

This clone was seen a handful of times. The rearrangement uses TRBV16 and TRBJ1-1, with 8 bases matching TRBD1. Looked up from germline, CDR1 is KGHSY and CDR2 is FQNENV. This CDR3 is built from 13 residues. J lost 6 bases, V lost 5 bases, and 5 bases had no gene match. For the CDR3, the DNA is TGTGCCAGCAGCAGCGGCAGGGGGCCTGAAGCTTTCTTT. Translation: CASSSGRGPEAFF.

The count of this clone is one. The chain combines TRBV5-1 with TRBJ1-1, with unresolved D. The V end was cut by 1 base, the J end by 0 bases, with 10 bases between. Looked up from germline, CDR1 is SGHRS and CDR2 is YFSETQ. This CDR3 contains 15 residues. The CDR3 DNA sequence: TGCGCCAGCAGCTTGAACCCCTCGGTGAACACTGAAGCTTTCTTT. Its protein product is CASSLNPSVNTEAFF. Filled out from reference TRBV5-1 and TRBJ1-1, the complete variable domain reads KAGVTQTPRYLIKTRGQQVTLSCSPISGHRSVSWYQQTPGQGLQFLFEYFSETQRNKGNFPGRFSGRQFSNSRSEMNVSTLELGDSALYLCASSLNPSVNTEAFFGQGTRLTVV.

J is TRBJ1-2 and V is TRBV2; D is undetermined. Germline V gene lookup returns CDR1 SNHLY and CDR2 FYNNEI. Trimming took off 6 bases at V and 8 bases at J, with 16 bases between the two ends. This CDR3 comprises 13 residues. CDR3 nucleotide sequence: TGTGCCAGCAGCACACCGGAGGTGGGAGGCTACACCTTC. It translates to CASSTPEVGGYTF.

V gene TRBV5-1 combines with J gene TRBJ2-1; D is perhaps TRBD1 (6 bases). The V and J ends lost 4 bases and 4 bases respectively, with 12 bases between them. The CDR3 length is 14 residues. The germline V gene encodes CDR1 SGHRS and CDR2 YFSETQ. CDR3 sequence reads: CASSEITGYNEQFF. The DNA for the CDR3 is TGCGCCAGCAGCGAAATAACAGGGTACAATGAGCAGTTCTTC.

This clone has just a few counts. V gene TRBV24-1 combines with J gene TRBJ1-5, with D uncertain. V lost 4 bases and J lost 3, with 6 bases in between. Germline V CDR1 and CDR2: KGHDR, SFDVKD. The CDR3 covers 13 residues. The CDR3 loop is CATSDPHNQPQHF. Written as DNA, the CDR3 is TGTGCCACCAGTGACCCCCACAATCAGCCCCAGCATTTT.

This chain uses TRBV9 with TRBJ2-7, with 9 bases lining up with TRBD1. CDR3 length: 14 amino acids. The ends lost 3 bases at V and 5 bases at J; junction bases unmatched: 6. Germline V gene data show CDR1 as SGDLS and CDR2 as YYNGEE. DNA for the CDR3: TGTGCCAGCAGCGGACGACAGGGGGACCACGAGCAGTACTTC. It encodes CASSGRQGDHEQYF. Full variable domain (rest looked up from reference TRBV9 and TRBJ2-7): DSGVTQTPKHLITATGQRVTLRCSPRSGDLSVYWYQQSLDQGLQFLIQYYNGEERAKGNILERFSAQQFPDLHSELNLSSLELGDSALYFCASSGRQGDHEQYFGPGTRLTVT.

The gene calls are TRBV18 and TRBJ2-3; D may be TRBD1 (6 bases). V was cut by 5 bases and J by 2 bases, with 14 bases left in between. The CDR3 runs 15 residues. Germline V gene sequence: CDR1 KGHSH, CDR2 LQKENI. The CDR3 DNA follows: TGTGCCAGCTCAACCGGGACACCATACACAGATACGCAGTATTTT. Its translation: CASSTGTPYTDTQYF.

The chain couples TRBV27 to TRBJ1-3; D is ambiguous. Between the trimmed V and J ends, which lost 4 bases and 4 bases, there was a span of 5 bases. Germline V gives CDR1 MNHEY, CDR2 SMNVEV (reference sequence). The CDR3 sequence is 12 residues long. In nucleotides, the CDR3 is TGTGCCAGCAGTTCCGTAGGAAACACCATATATTTT. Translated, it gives CASSSVGNTIYF.

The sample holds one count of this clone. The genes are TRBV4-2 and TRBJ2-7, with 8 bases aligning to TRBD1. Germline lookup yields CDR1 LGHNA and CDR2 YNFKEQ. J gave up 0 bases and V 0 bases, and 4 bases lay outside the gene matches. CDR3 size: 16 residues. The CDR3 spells CASSQDQTGGSYEQYF. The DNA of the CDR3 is TGTGCCAGCAGCCAAGATCAAACAGGGGGCTCCTACGAGCAGTACTTC.

The CDR3 sequence is CASSQDQSNSPLHF. The CDR3 bases are TGTGCCAGCAGCCAAGACCAGTCTAATTCACCCCTCCACTTT. The chain links TRBV14 to TRBJ1-6, with unresolved D. Germline CDR1 and CDR2: SGHDN and FVKESK. This CDR3 spans 14 amino acids. Deletions cut 0 bases from V and 6 bases from J, with 6 bases between.

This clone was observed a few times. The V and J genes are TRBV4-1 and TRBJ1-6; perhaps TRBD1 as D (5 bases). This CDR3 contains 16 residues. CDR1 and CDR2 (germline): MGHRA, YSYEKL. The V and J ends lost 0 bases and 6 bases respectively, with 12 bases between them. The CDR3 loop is CASSQEEGQGNSPLHF. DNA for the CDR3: TGCGCCAGCAGCCAAGAGGAGGGTCAGGGTAATTCACCCCTCCACTTT.

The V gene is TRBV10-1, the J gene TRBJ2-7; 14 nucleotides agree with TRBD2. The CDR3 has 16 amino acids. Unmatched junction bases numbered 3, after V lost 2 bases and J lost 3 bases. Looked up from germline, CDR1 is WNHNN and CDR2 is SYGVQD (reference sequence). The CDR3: CASSEGTSGGLYEQYF. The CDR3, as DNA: TGCGCCAGCAGTGAGGGGACTAGCGGGGGCCTCTACGAGCAGTACTTC.

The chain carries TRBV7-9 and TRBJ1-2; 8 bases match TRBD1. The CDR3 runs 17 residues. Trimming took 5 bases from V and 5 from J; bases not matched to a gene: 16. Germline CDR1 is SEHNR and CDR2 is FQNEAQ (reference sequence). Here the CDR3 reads CASSGTKDRAHHYGYTF. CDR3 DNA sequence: TGTGCCAGCAGCGGCACGAAGGACAGGGCCCATCATTATGGCTACACCTTC.

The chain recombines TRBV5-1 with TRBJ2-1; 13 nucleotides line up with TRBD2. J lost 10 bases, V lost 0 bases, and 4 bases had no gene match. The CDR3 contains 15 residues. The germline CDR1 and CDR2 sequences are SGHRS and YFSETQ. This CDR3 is CASSLATSGRDEQFF. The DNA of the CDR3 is TGCGCCAGCAGCTTGGCCACTAGCGGGAGGGACGAGCAGTTCTTC.

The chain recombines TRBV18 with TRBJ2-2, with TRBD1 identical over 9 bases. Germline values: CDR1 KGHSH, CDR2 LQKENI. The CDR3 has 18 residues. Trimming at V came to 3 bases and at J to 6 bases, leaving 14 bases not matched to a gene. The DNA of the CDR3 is TGTGCCAGCTCACCGTTTTTCACGACGGGACAGGGATCCGGGGAGCTGTTTTTT. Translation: CASSPFFTTGQGSGELFF.

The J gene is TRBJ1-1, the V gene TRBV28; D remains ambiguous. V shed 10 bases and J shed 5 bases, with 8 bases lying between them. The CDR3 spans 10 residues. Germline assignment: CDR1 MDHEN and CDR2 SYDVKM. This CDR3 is CATSRTEAFF. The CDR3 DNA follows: TGTGCCACCTCTCGGACTGAAGCTTTCTTT.

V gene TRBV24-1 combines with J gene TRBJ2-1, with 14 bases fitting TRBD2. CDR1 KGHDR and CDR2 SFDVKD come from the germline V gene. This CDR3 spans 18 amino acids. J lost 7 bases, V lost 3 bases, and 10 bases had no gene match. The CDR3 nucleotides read TGTGCCACCAGTGATCCCTTGCCGGGACTAGCGGGAGTAAATGAGCAGTTCTTC. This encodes CATSDPLPGLAGVNEQFF.

CDR3 sequence (DNA): TGTGCCAGCTCACCACGACCGACAGGCATTGGAAACACCATATATTTT. Amino acid sequence: CASSPRPTGIGNTIYF. This chain uses TRBV18 with TRBJ1-3; tentative D call: TRBD1 (6 bases). CDR1 is KGHSH, CDR2 LQKENI, per germline. The CDR3 runs to 16 residues. Trimming shortened V by 1 base and J by 3 bases, and 13 bases separated the two germline ends.

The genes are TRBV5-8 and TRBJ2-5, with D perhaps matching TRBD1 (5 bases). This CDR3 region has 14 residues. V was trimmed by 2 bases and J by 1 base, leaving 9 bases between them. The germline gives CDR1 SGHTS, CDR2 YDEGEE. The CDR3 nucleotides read TGTGCCAGCAGCTTATATCAGGGCCAAGAGACCCAGTACTTC. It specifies CASSLYQGQETQYF.

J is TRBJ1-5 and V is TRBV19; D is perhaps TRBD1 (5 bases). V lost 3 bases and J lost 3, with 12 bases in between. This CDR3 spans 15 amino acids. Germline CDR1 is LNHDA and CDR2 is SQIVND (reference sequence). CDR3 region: CASSIQTGSNQPQHF. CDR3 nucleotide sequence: TGTGCCAGTAGTATCCAAACAGGATCCAATCAGCCCCAGCATTTT.

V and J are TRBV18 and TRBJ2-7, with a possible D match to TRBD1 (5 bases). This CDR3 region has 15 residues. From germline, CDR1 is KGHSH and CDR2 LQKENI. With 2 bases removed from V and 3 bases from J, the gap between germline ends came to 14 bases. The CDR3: CASSPSGQDNYEQYF. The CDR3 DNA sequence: TGTGCCAGCTCACCATCAGGACAAGATAACTACGAGCAGTACTTC. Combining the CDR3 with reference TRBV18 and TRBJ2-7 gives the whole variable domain NAGVMQNPRHLVRRRGQEARLRCSPMKGHSHVYWYRQLPEEGLKFMVYLQKENIIDESGMPKERFSAEFPKEGPSILRIQQVVRGDSAAYFCASSPSGQDNYEQYFGPGTRLTVT.

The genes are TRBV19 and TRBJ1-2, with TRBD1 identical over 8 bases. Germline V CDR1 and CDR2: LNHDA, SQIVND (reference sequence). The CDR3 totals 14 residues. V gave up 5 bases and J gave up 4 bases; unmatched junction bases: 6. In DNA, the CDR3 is TGTGCCAGTAGTTCTGACAGGGGACCCTATGGCTACACCTTC. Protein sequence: CASSSDRGPYGYTF.